What follows describes a single TCR beta chain. This sample stems from a study of blood T cell repertoires in COVID-19. Study-wide background: COVID-19 samples collected from the United States, Italy and Spain covered acute and convalescent phases. PBMCs, B-cell-depleted T cells, or T cells provided the cDNA or gDNA that made up the material.

Original methodology: Amplification from reference gene primers served as the basis for estimated nucleated cell counts. The method was immunoSEQ multiplex PCR; TCRdb's version includes in-frame clones alone and lacks a portion of them. V and J calls plus clone size are reproduced from that table; the DNA served to infer D and trimming. The sample has about 160,000 clones, about four fifths seen once. The CDR3 spans 12 residues. CDR1 is SGHNT and CDR2 is YENEEA in the germline V gene. The germline V and J ends were trimmed by 5 bases and 7 bases, with 8 bases remaining between them. This chain connects TRBV11-3 to TRBJ2-2, with a weak D call TRBD1 (6 bases). What was sequenced was peripheral blood. The sequence was collected from a woman over 75 with acute or convalescent COVID-19. The DNA of the CDR3 is TGTGCCAGCAGCGTACAGGGCGGGGAGCTGTTTTTT. Protein sequence: CASSVQGGELFF.